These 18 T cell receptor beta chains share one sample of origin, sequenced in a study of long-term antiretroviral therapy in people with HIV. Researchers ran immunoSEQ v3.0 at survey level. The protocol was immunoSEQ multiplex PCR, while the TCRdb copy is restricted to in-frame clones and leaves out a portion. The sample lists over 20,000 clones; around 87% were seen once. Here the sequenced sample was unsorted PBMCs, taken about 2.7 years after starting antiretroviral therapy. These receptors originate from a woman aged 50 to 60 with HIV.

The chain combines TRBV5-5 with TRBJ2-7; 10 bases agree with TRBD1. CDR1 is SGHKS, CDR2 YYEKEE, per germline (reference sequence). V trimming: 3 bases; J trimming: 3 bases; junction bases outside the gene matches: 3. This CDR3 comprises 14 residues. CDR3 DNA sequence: TGTGCCAGCAGCTGGGGACAGGGGCGCTACGAGCAGTACTTC. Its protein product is CASSWGQGRYEQYF.

This CDR3 is CASSPTGDSNQPQHF. DNA for the CDR3: TGCGCCAGCAGCCCAACAGGGGATAGCAATCAGCCCCAGCATTTT. The chain couples TRBV5-1 to TRBJ1-5; 7 bases line up with TRBD1. The CDR3 is made up of 15 amino acids. CDR1 is SGHRS, CDR2 YFSETQ, per germline. Trimming removed 4 bases from V and 0 bases from J; junction bases left unmatched: 4.

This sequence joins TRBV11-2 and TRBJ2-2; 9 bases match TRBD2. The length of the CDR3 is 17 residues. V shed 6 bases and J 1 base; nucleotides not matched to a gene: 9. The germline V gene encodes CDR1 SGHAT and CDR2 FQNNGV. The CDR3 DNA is TGTGCCAGCAGGGCAATAATAGCGGGAGAGAACACCGGGGAGCTGTTTTTT. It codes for CASRAIIAGENTGELFF.

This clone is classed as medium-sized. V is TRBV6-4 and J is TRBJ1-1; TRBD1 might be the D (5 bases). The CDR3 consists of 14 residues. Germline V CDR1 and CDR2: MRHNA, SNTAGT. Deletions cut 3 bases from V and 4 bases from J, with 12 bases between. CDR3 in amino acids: CASSESGTGTEAFF. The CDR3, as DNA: TGTGCCAGCAGTGAATCCGGGACGGGCACTGAAGCTTTCTTT.

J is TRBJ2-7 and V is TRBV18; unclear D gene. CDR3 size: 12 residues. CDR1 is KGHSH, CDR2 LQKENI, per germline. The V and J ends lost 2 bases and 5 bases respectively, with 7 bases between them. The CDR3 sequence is CASSPGENEQYF. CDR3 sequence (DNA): TGTGCCAGCTCACCAGGGGAAAACGAGCAGTACTTC.

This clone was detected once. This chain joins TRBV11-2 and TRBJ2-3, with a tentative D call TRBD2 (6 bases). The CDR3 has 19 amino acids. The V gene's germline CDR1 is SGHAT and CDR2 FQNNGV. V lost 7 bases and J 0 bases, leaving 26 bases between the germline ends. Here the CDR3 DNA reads TGTGCCAGCACCCAGGACTATCAGGCAAGAGGCCTTAGCACAGATACGCAGTATTTT. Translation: CASTQDYQARGLSTDTQYF. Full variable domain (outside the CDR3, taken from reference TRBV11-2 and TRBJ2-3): EAGVAQSPRYKIIEKRQSVAFWCNPISGHATLYWYQQILGQGPKLLIQFQNNGVVDDSQLPKDRFSAERLKGVDSTLKIQPAKLEDSAVYLCASTQDYQARGLSTDTQYFGPGTRLTVL.

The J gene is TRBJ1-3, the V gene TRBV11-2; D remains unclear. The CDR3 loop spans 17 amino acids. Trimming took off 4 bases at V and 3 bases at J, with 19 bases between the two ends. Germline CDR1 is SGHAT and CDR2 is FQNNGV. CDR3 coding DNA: TGTGCCAGCAGCTCACCCCCCAGGAAGGGCGGTGGAAACACCATATATTTT. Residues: CASSSPPRKGGGNTIYF.

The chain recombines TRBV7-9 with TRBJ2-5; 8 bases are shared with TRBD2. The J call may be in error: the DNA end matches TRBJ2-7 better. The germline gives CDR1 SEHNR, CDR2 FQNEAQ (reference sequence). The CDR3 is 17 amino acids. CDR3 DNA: TGTGCCAGCACCTCTCCGTTGGCGGGAGGAGGACCCTACGAGCAGTACTTC. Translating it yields CASTSPLAGGGPYEQYF.

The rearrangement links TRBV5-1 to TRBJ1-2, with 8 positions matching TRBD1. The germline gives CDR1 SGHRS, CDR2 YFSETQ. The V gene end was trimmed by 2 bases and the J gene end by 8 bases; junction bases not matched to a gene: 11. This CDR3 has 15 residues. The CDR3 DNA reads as TGCGCCAGCAGCTTCAGGGCGGACAGGGCTCACGGCTACACCTTC. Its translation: CASSFRADRAHGYTF.

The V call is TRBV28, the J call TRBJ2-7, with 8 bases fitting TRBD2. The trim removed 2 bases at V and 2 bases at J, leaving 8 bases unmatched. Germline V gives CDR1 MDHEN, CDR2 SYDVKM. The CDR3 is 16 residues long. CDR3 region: CASSLASGSQTYEQYF. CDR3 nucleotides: TGTGCCAGCAGTTTAGCTAGCGGGTCCCAAACCTACGAGCAGTACTTC.

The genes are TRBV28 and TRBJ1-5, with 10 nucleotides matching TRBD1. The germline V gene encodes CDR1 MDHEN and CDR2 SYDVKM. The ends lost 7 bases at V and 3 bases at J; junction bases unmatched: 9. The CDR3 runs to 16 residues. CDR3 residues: CASTSPGQGTNQPQHF. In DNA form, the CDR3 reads TGTGCCAGCACCTCTCCGGGACAGGGGACCAATCAGCCCCAGCATTTT.

In DNA, the CDR3 is TGTGCCAGCAGGTCAGCCCGGAACACTGAAGCTTTCTTT. It codes for CASRSARNTEAFF. The chain recombines TRBV7-9 with TRBJ1-1, with D hard to call. Trimming shortened V by 6 bases and J by 1 base, and 9 bases separated the two germline ends. The CDR3 has 13 residues. Germline-derived CDR1 and CDR2 are SEHNR and FQNEAQ (reference sequence).

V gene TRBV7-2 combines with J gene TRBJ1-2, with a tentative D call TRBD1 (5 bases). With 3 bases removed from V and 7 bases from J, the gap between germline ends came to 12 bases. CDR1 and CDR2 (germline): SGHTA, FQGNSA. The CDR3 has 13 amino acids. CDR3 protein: CASSFTGSGGYTF. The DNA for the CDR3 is TGTGCCAGCAGCTTCACAGGTAGCGGTGGCTACACCTTC.

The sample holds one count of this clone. CDR3 DNA sequence: TGCGCCAGCAGCTTGACGACTAGCGGCACAGATACGCAGTATTTT. As protein: CASSLTTSGTDTQYF. V gene TRBV5-1 combines with J gene TRBJ2-3; 8 positions match TRBD2. CDR1 is SGHRS and CDR2 is YFSETQ in the germline V gene. This CDR3 region has 15 residues. Trimming took 1 base from V and 1 from J; bases not matched to a gene: 2.

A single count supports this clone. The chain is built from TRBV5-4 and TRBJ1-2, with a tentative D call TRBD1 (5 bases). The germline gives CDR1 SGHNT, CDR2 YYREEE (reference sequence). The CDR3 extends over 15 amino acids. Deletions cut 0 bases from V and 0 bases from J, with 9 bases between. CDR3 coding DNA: TGTGCCAGCAGCTTGGATGGGGCAGCTAACTATGGCTACACCTTC. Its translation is CASSLDGAANYGYTF.

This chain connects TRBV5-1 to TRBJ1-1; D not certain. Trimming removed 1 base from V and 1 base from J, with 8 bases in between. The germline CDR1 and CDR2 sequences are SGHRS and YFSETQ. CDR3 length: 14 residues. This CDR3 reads CASSLPHPNTEAFF. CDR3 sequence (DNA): TGCGCCAGCAGCTTGCCACACCCGAACACTGAAGCTTTCTTT.

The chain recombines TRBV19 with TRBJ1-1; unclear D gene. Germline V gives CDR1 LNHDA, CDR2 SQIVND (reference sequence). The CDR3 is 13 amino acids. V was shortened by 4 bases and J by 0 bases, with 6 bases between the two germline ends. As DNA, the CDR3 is TGTGCCAGTAGTAAACCCCTGAACACTGAAGCTTTCTTT. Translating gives CASSKPLNTEAFF. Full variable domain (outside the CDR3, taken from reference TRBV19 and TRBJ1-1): DGGITQSPKYLFRKEGQNVTLSCEQNLNHDAMYWYRQDPGQGLRLIYYSQIVNDFQKGDIAEGYSVSREKKESFPLTVTSAQKNPTAFYLCASSKPLNTEAFFGQGTRLTVV.

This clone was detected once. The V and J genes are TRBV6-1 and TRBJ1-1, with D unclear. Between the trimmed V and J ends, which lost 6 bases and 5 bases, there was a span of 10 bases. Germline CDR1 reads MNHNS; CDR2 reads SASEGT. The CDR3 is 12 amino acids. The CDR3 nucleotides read TGTGCCAGCAGGGAGCAAAAAACTGAAGCTTTCTTT. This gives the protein CASREQKTEAFF.